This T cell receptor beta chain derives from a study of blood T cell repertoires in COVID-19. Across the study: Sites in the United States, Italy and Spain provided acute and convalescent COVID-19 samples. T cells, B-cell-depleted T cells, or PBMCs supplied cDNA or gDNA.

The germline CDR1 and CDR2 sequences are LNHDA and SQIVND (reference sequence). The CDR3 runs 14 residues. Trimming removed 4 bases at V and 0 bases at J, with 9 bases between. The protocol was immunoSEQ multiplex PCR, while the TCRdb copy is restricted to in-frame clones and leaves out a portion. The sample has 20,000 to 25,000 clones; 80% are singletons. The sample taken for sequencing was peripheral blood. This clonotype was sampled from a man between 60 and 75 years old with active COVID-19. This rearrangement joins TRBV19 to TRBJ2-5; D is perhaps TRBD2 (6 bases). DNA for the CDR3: TGTGCCAGTAGTACACGGGACTACCAAGAGACCCAGTACTTC. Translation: CASSTRDYQETQYF.